Shown below are 4 T cell receptor beta chains from a single sample sequenced in a study of CD8+CD57+ T cells in acquired aplastic anemia. Genomic DNA served as template for TCR beta VDJ and CDR3 profiling. One entry per CDR3 protein, called by TCRdb with MiXCR from the reads. The sample includes 400,000 to 500,000 distinct CDR3 sequences, 65% to 75% of them seen just once. The specimen was sorted CD4+, CD8+, or CD8+CD57+ T cells (not recorded which) from PBMCs. These TCRs come from a human donor in good health, serving as a control.

The chain has TRBV20-1 and TRBJ2-5, with 10 nucleotides matching TRBD1. Trimming cost V 5 bases and J 13 bases; bases outside gene matches: 7. CDR3 length: 11 amino acids. Germline CDR1 and CDR2: DFQATT and SNEGSKA (reference sequence). CDR3 in amino acids: CSALGQGDLYF. Written as DNA, the CDR3 is TGCAGTGCTCTTGGACAGGGGGACTTGTACTTC.

The count of this clonotype is one. It is likely a read error, because the conserved phenylalanine at the end of the CDR3 is missing. No DNA is shown, since the ends of the CDR3 on it are uncertain; the CDR3 is the one TCRdb lists. The J gene is TRBJ2-7, the V gene TRBV7-2; the D segment call TRBD1 is taken from the table without a DNA check. Per the germline V gene, CDR1 is SGHTA and CDR2 is FQGNSA. Termini included, the CDR3 measures 10 amino acids. The CDR3: CASSSDLGQG.

The chain uses TRBV29-1 and TRBJ1-1, with D tentatively TRBD1 (5 bases). The ends were cut back, 6 bases at V and 1 base at J, with 15 bases in the middle. CDR3 length: 14 amino acids. CDR1 is SQVTM, CDR2 ANQGSEA, per germline. The CDR3 DNA follows: TGCAGCGTAGATGAGGGGAGGGGGAACACTGAAGCTTTCTTT. It translates to CSVDEGRGNTEAFF.

The sample holds many counts of this clonotype. The V and J genes are TRBV11-2 and TRBJ2-7; D not certain. Germline V gene data show CDR1 as SGHAT and CDR2 as FQNNGV. V lost 0 bases and J 1 base, leaving 10 bases between the germline ends. The CDR3 length is 15 residues. The DNA for the CDR3 is TGTGCCAGCAGCTTAGATCGGGCGGCTTCCTACGAGCAGTACTTC. Amino acids: CASSLDRAASYEQYF.